These T cell receptor beta chains were read from a single sample in a study of blood T cell repertoires in COVID-19. Assay used: immunoSEQ multiplex PCR; TCRdb lists only in-frame clones, some missing. The sample shows over 200,000 clones, about 90% of them seen only once. The sequenced material came from PBMCs or T cells enriched from blood (not recorded which). These TCRs come from a man between 25 and 39 years old who had recovered from COVID-19. Both conserved end residues are part of each CDR3. D genes are given only for firm matches. Clone size is not always given. Where it is, it says once, few, many or a class for expanded clones.

d_call clone_size j_call v_call cdr3_length cdr3_aa cdr3_nt
TRBD2 - TRBJ2-1 TRBV9 14 CASSVERGNNEQFF TGTGCCAGCAGCGTTGAGCGGGGGAACAATGAGCAGTTCTTC
- - TRBJ1-5 TRBV30 17 CAYDRGPRGLSNQPQHF TGTGCCTATGATAGGGGACCACGGGGGTTAAGCAATCAGCCCCAGCATTTT
- - TRBJ1-6 TRBV7-2 16 CASSLALAAGLSPLHF TGTGCCAGCAGCTTAGCGCTAGCAGCGGGGCTTTCACCCCTCCACTTT
- - TRBJ1-6 TRBV18 15 CASSPFVGDNSPLHF TGTGCCAGCTCACCCTTTGTGGGCGATAATTCACCCCTCCACTTT
TRBD1 - TRBJ1-1 TRBV30 16 CAWKKLVGTGEVEAFF TGTGCCTGGAAGAAGCTTGTCGGGACAGGAGAAGTAGAAGCTTTCTTT
TRBD1 - TRBJ1-6 TRBV28 14 CASRPGQGYSPLHF TGTGCCAGCAGACCGGGACAGGGGTATTCACCCCTCCACTTT
TRBD1 - TRBJ1-2 TRBV9 17 CASSVGTEPKTFYGYTF TGTGCCAGCAGCGTCGGGACAGAGCCAAAGACTTTCTATGGCTACACCTTC
TRBD1 - TRBJ1-6 TRBV7-9 15 CASSSTDRDNSPLHF TGTGCCAGCAGCTCCACCGACAGGGATAATTCACCCCTCCACTTT
TRBD1 - TRBJ2-7 TRBV6-2/TRBV6-3 20 CASSRTRTSESGQGIVGQYF TGTGCCAGCAGCCGAACTCGTACGTCAGAGTCCGGACAGGGGATCGTCGGGCAGTACTTC
TRBD1 - TRBJ1-2 TRBV2 15 CASSDNRQGLYGYTF TGTGCCAGCAGCGATAATCGACAGGGCCTCTATGGCTACACCTTC
- - TRBJ1-5 TRBV2 15 CASSVGQANNQPQHF TGTGCCAGCAGTGTGGGGCAGGCAAACAATCAGCCCCAGCATTTT
- - TRBJ1-4 TRBV5-6 15 CASSFRGATNEKLFF TGTGCCAGCAGCTTTCGGGGAGCAACTAATGAAAAACTGTTTTTT
TRBD1 - TRBJ1-1 TRBV13 12 CASSVGTEGAFF TGTGCCAGCAGCGTCGGGACAGAGGGAGCTTTCTTT
TRBD1 - TRBJ1-1 TRBV5-1 13 CASTPDRGTEAFF TGCGCCAGCACCCCGGACAGGGGTACTGAAGCTTTCTTT
TRBD1 - TRBJ2-7 TRBV2 13 CATAGTGANEQYF TGTGCCACAGCCGGGACAGGGGCCAACGAGCAGTACTTC
TRBD2 - TRBJ2-7 TRBV19 17 CASSISSGGPSYYEQYF TGTGCCAGTAGTATATCTAGCGGGGGGCCAAGTTACTACGAGCAGTACTTC
TRBD1 - TRBJ1-6 TRBV12-3/TRBV12-4 13 CASGSAGGLTLHF TGTGCCAGCGGCTCGGCAGGGGGCTTAACCCTCCACTTT
- - TRBJ2-7 TRBV27 13 CASSSRLQGEQYF TGTGCCAGCAGTTCGAGGCTCCAGGGGGAGCAGTACTTC
- - TRBJ1-3 TRBV28 14 CASSFRGSGNTIYF TGTGCCAGCAGTTTCAGAGGATCTGGAAACACCATATATTTT
TRBD1 - TRBJ1-6 TRBV14 14 CASSQRQGGSPLHF TGTGCCAGCAGCCAACGACAGGGTGGCTCACCCCTCCACTTT
- - TRBJ2-7 TRBV30 11 CAWSSLWEQYF TGTGCCTGGAGTAGCCTCTGGGAGCAGTACTTC
TRBD2 - TRBJ2-3 TRBV19 17 CASSNPQTSGVTDTQYF TGTGCCAGTAGTAACCCCCAGACTAGCGGGGTTACAGATACGCAGTATTTT
- - TRBJ1-5 TRBV5-6 14 CASSWRGRVQPQHF TGTGCCAGCAGCTGGAGGGGTCGGGTTCAGCCCCAGCATTTT
- - TRBJ1-5 TRBV4-1 13 CASSQARSEPQHF TGCGCCAGCAGCCAAGCTCGTTCGGAGCCCCAGCATTTT
TRBD1 - TRBJ2-7 TRBV13 15 CASRNRQGRFHEQYF TGTGCCAGCAGAAACCGACAGGGGAGATTCCACGAGCAGTACTTC
- - TRBJ1-2 TRBV6-1 12 CASSEPGYGYTF TGTGCCAGCAGTGAACCAGGGTATGGCTACACCTTC
- - TRBJ2-1 TRBV5-4 14 CASSDMGRSYEQFF TGTGCCAGCAGCGACATGGGCAGGTCCTATGAGCAGTTCTTC
- - TRBJ1-1 TRBV25-1 11 CASSDGQGAFF TGTGCCAGCAGTGATGGACAAGGGGCTTTCTTT
TRBD1 - TRBJ1-2 TRBV4-3 18 CASSQDLPRQGANYGYTF TGCGCCAGCAGCCAAGATCTCCCTCGACAGGGAGCTAACTATGGCTACACCTTC
- few TRBJ2-7 TRBV30 15 CAWSAGLPQTSGEYF TGTGCCTGGAGTGCGGGACTTCCCCAGACCTCGGGGGAGTACTTC
- - TRBJ1-5 TRBV7-8 15 CASSLTGVGGQPQHF TGTGCCAGCAGCTTAACTGGGGTCGGAGGGCAGCCCCAGCATTTT
- once TRBJ1-2 TRBV12-3/TRBV12-4 13 CASTSEIRLSYTF TGTGCCAGCACCTCTGAAATCCGACTTTCGTACACCTTC
TRBD1 - TRBJ2-4 TRBV28 14 CASSRLRDSNIQYF TGTGCCAGCAGTCGGCTCCGGGACAGTAACATTCAGTACTTC
- - TRBJ1-2 TRBV7-2 11 CASSPYSGYTF TGTGCCAGCAGCCCGTACAGTGGCTACACCTTC
- - TRBJ1-3 TRBV4-1 16 CASSQPDRDSGNTIYF TGCGCCAGCAGCCAACCCGACAGAGACTCTGGAAACACCATATATTTT
TRBD2 - TRBJ2-1 TRBV5-1 13 CASKPTSAYEQFF TGCGCCAGCAAACCAACTAGCGCCTATGAGCAGTTCTTC
- - TRBJ1-1 TRBV7-9 13 CASSPPRNTEAFF TGTGCCAGCAGCCCACCTAGGAACACTGAAGCTTTCTTT
- - TRBJ1-6 TRBV28 17 CASRYGSWGRDNSPLHF TGTGCCAGCAGATACGGATCGTGGGGCAGGGATAATTCACCCCTCCACTTT
- - TRBJ1-5 TRBV19 13 CASSNSEGQPQHF TGTGCCAGTAGTAATAGCGAGGGTCAGCCCCAGCATTTT
- - TRBJ2-1 TRBV9 17 CASSVAERVSSYNEQFF TGTGCCAGCAGCGTAGCGGAGCGGGTGAGCTCCTACAATGAGCAGTTCTTC
- once TRBJ1-1 TRBV5-4 13 CASSDRLRTEAFF TGTGCCAGCAGCGACCGACTGAGGACTGAAGCTTTCTTT
- few TRBJ1-6 TRBV25-1 15 CASSDGAGANSPLHF TGTGCCAGCAGTGATGGGGCAGGGGCCAATTCACCCCTCCACTTT
- - TRBJ1-1 TRBV6-5 13 CASSETGNTEAFF TGTGCCAGCAGCGAGACAGGGAACACTGAAGCTTTCTTT
TRBD2 - TRBJ2-1 TRBV19 12 CASSMGGTRRFF TGTGCCAGTAGTATGGGTGGGACTAGGAGGTTCTTC
- - TRBJ2-7 TRBV6-2/TRBV6-3 14 CASSPPDSRNSLYF TGTGCCAGCAGTCCGCCGGACAGTAGAAATTCACTGTACTTC
- - TRBJ2-7 TRBV28 15 CASSFVGSTSYEQYF TGTGCCAGCAGTTTCGTCGGCTCCACTAGCTACGAGCAGTACTTC
- - TRBJ1-3 TRBV7-9 14 CASSITSSGNTIYF TGTGCCAGCAGCATAACAAGCTCTGGAAACACCATATATTTT
- - TRBJ1-5 TRBV15 12 CATSRIGQPQHF TGTGCCACCAGCAGAATCGGTCAGCCCCAGCATTTT
- - TRBJ1-3 TRBV2 15 CASSEQGTFGNTIYF TGTGCCAGCAGTGAACAGGGAACGTTTGGAAACACCATATATTTT
TRBD1 - TRBJ1-5 TRBV4-1 19 CASSQAVPGQGSFPQPQHF TGCGCCAGCAGCCAAGCAGTTCCGGGACAGGGCAGTTTTCCTCAGCCCCAGCATTTT
TRBD1 - TRBJ1-1 TRBV4-3 13 CASSPSRGKEAFF TGCGCCAGCAGCCCCAGCAGGGGGAAGGAAGCTTTCTTT
- once TRBJ1-4 TRBV4-3 16 CASSQDFPLVNEKLFF TGCGCCAGCAGCCAAGATTTCCCATTAGTTAATGAAAAACTGTTTTTT
TRBD1 once TRBJ1-1 TRBV9 15 CASSEGQGLNTEAFF TGTGCCAGCAGCGAAGGACAGGGACTGAACACTGAAGCTTTCTTT
TRBD2 - TRBJ2-1 TRBV6-2/TRBV6-3 12 CASSPTPSGWFF TGTGCCAGCAGTCCCACTCCTAGCGGATGGTTCTTC
- few TRBJ2-7 TRBV3-1/TRBV3-2 14 CASSPQAGAYEQYF TGTGCCAGCAGCCCACAGGCCGGAGCCTACGAGCAGTACTTC
- - TRBJ2-7 TRBV6-5 14 CASSELGGGYEQYF TGTGCCAGCAGCGAGCTCGGAGGAGGCTACGAGCAGTACTTC
- - TRBJ1-1 TRBV5-1 13 CASNDQGSTEAFF TGCGCCAGCAACGACCAGGGGAGCACTGAAGCTTTCTTT
TRBD1 - TRBJ2-7 TRBV7-7 15 CASSPGTGYRDEQYF TGTGCCAGCAGCCCCGGGACAGGGTATCGTGACGAGCAGTACTTC
TRBD2 - TRBJ2-1 TRBV19 15 CASSISGGPGNEQFF TGTGCCAGTAGTATTAGCGGGGGGCCTGGCAATGAGCAGTTCTTC